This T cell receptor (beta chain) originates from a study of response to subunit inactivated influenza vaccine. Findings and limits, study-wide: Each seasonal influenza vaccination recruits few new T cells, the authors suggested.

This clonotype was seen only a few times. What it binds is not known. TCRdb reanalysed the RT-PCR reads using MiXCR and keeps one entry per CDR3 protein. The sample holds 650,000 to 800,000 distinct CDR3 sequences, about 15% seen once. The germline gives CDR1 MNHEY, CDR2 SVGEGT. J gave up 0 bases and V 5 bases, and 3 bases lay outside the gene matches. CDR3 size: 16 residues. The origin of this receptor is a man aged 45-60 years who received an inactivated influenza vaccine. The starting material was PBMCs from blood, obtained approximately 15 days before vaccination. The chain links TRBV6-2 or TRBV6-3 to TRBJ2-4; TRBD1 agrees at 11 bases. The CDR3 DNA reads TGTGCCAGCAGTGGACAGGGGGCTCTAGCCAAAAACATTCAGTACTTC. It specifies CASSGQGALAKNIQYF.